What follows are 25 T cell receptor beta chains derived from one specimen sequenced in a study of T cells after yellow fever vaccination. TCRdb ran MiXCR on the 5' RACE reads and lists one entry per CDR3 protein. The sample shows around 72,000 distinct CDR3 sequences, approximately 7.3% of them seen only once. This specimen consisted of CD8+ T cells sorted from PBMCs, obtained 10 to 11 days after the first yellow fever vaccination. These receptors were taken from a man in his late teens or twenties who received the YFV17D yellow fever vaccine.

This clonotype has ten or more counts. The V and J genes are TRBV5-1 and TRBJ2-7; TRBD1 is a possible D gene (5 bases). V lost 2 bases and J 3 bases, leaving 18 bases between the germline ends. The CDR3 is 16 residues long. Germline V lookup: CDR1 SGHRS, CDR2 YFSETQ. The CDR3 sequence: CASSFSPDTRLYEQYF. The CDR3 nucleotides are TGCGCCAGCAGCTTCTCCCCGGACACCCGACTCTACGAGCAGTACTTC. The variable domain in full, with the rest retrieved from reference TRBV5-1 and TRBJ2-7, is KAGVTQTPRYLIKTRGQQVTLSCSPISGHRSVSWYQQTPGQGLQFLFEYFSETQRNKGNFPGRFSGRQFSNSRSEMNVSTLELGDSALYLCASSFSPDTRLYEQYFGPGTRLTVT.

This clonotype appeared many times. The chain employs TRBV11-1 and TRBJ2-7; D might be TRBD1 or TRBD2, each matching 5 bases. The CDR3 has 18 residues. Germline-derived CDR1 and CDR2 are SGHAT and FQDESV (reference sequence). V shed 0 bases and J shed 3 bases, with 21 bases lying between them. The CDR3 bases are TGTGCCAGCAGCTTAGCCGAGAGGGGTGTGCCGCTTTACTACGAGCAGTACGTC. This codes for CASSLAERGVPLYYEQYV.

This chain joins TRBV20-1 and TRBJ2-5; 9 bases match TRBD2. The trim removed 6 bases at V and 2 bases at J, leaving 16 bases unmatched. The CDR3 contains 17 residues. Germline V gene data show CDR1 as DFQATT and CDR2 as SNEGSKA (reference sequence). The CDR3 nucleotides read TGCAGTGCCTGGGGTAGGGCTAGCGGGGAATTACAAGAGACCCAGTACTTC. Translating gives CSAWGRASGELQETQYF.

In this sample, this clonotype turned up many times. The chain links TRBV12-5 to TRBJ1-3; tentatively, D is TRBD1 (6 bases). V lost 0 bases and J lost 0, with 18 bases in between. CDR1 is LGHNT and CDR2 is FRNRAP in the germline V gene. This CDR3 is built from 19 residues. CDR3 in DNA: TGTGCTAGTGGTTTGGTATTAGCGCCAACAGGGTACTCTGGAAACACCATATATTTT. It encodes CASGLVLAPTGYSGNTIYF.

The CDR3 is CASSFGGGTLDEQFF. DNA of the CDR3: TGTGCCAGCAGCTTCGGGGGGGGAACGTTGGATGAGCAGTTCTTC. The genes are TRBV11-2 and TRBJ2-1; TRBD2 matches 8 bases. The V gene's germline CDR1 is SGHAT and CDR2 FQNNGV. The CDR3 is made up of 15 amino acids. J was trimmed by 8 bases and V by 3 bases; bases with no gene match: 9. Combining the CDR3 with reference TRBV11-2 and TRBJ2-1 gives the whole variable domain EAGVAQSPRYKIIEKRQSVAFWCNPISGHATLYWYQQILGQGPKLLIQFQNNGVVDDSQLPKDRFSAERLKGVDSTLKIQPAKLEDSAVYLCASSFGGGTLDEQFFGPGTRLTVL.

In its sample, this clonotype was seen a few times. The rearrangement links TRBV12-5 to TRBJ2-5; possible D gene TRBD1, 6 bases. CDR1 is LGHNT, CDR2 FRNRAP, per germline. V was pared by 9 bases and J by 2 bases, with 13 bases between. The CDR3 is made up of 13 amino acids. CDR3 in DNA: TGTGCTAGCAAAGAACAGGGACAAGAGACCCAGTACTTC. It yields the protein CASKEQGQETQYF.

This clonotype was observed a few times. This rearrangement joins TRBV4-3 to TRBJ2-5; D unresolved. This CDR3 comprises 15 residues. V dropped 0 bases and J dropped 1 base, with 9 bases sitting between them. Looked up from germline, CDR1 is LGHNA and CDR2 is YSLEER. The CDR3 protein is CASSQDFPSQETQYF. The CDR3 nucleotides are TGCGCCAGCAGCCAAGATTTCCCCAGCCAAGAGACCCAGTACTTC.

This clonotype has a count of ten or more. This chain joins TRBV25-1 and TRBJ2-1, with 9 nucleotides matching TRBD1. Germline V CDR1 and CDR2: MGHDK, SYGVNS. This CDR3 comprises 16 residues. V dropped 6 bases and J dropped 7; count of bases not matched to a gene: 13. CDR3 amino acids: CASSPTSGTGFNEQFF. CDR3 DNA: TGTGCCAGCAGCCCGACTTCCGGGACAGGGTTTAATGAGCAGTTCTTC.

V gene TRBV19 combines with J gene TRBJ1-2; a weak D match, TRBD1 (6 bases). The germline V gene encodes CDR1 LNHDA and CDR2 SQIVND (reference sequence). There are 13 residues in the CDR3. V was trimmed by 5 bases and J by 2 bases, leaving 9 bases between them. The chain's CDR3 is CASSPGTNYGYTF. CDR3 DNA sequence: TGTGCCAGTAGTCCCGGGACAAACTATGGCTACACCTTC.

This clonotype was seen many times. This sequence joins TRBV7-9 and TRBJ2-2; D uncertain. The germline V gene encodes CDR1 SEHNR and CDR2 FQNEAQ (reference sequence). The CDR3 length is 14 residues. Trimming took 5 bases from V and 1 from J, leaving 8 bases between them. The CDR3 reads CASSDRQNTGELFF. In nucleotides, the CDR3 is TGTGCCAGCAGCGATCGACAGAACACCGGGGAGCTGTTTTTT.

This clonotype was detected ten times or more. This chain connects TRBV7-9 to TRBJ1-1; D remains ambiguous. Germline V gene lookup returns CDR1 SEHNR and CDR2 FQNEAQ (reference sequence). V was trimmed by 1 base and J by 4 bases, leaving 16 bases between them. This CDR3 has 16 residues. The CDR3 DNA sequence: TGTGCCAGCAGCTTAGAGGCCCCGACGGGAGGCACTGAAGCTTTCTTT. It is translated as CASSLEAPTGGTEAFF. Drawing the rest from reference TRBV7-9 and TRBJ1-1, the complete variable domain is DTGVSQNPRHKITKRGQNVTFRCDPISEHNRLYWYRQTLGQGPEFLTYFQNEAQLEKSRLLSDRFSAERPKGSFSTLEIQRTEQGDSAMYLCASSLEAPTGGTEAFFGQGTRLTVV.

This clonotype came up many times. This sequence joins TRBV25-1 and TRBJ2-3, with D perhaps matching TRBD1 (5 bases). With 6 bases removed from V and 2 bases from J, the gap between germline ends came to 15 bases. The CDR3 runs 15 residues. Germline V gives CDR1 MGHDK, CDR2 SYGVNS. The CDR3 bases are TGTGCCAGCAGCCAGGGTCGCGTGTTCACAGATACGCAGTATTTT. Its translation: CASSQGRVFTDTQYF.

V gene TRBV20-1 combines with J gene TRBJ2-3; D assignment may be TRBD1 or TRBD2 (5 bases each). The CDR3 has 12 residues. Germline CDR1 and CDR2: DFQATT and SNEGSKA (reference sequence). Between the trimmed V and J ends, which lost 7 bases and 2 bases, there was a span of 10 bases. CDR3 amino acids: CSGDLTTDTQYF. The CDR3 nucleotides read TGCAGTGGGGACCTTACCACAGATACGCAGTATTTT.

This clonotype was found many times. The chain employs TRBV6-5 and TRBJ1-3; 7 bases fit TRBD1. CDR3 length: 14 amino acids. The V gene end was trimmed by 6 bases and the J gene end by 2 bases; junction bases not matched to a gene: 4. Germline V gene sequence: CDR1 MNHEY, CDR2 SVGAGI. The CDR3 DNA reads TGTGCCAGCAGCTATACAGGGGCTGGAAACACCATATATTTT. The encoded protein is CASSYTGAGNTIYF.

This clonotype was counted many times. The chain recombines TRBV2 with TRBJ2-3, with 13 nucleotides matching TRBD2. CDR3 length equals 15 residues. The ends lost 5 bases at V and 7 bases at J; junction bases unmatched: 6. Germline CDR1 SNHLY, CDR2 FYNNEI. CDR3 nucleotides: TGTGCCAGCAGTCTGACTAGCGGGGGGCCGAATACGCAGTATTTT. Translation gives CASSLTSGGPNTQYF.

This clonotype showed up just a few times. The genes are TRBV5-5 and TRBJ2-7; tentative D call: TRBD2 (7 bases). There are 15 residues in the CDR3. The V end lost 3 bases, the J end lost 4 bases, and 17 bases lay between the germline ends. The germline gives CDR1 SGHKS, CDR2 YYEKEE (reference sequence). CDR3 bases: TGTGCCAGCAGCTCTGTGAGGGGGGGCCCTTACGAGCAGTACGTC. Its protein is CASSSVRGGPYEQYV.

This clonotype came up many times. The CDR3, as DNA: TGTGCCAGCAGCTTAGGCCGGGACAGGGCTAACACTGAAGCTTTCTTT. Residues: CASSLGRDRANTEAFF. V and J are TRBV7-6 and TRBJ1-1; TRBD1 matches at 9 bases. Losses at the gene ends were 1 base for V and 2 bases for J; bases not matched to a gene: 5. The germline V gene encodes CDR1 SGHVS and CDR2 FNYEAQ. The CDR3 sequence is 16 residues long.

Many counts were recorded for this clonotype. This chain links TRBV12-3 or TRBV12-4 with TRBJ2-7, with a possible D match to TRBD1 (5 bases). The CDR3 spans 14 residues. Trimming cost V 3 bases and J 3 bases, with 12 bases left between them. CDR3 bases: TGTGCCAGCAGTTTCTGGGGCCCTTTCTACGAGCAGTACTTC. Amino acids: CASSFWGPFYEQYF.

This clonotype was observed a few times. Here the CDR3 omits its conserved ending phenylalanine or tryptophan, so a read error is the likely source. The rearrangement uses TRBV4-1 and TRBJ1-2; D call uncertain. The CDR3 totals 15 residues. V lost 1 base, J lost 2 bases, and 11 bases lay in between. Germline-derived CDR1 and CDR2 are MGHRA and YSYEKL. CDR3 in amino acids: CASSQGRFSNYGYTL. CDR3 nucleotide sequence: TGCGCCAGCAGCCAAGGGAGGTTCTCAAACTATGGCTACACCTTA.

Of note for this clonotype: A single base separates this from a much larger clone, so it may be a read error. CDR3 region: CASSHPGIAVRTTQYF. The CDR3 coding sequence is TGCGCCAGCAGCCACCCGGGGATAGCGGTAAGAACGACCCAGTACTTC. The chain carries TRBV4-1 and TRBJ2-5; D perhaps matches TRBD2 (6 bases). The CDR3 runs to 16 residues. The germline gives CDR1 MGHRA, CDR2 YSYEKL. The V end lost 3 bases, the J end lost 7 bases, and 21 bases lay between the germline ends.

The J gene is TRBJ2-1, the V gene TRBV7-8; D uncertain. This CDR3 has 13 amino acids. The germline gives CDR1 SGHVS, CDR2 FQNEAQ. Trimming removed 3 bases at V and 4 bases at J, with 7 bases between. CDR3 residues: CASSFNPYNEQFF. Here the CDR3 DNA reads TGTGCCAGCAGCTTTAACCCTTACAATGAGCAGTTCTTC.

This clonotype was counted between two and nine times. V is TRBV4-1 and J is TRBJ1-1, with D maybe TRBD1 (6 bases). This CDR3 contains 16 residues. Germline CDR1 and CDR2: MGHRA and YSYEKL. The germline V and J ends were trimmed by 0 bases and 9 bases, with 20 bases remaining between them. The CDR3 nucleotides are TGCGCCAGCAGCCAAGAGTTCGGGGCGCGGGGGCTTAAAGCTTTCTTT. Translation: CASSQEFGARGLKAFF.

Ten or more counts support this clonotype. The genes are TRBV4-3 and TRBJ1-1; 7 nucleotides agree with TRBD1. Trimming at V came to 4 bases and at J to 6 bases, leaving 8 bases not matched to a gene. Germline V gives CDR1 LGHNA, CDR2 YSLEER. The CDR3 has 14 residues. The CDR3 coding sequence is TGCGCCAGCAGCCCCCTGGGACAGCCCCCTGAAGCTTTCTTT. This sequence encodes CASSPLGQPPEAFF.

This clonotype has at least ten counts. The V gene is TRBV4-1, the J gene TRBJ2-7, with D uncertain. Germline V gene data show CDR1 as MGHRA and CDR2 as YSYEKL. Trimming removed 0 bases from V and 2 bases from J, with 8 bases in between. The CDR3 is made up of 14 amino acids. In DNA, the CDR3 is TGCGCCAGCAGCCAAGATCGGGTTACCTACGAGCAGTACTTC. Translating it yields CASSQDRVTYEQYF.

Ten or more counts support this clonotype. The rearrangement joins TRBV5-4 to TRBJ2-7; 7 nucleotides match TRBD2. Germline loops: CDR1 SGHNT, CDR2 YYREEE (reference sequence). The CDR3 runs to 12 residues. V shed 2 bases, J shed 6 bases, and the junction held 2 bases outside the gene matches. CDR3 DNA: TGTGCCAGCAGCTTCTCTAGCGGCGAGCAGTACGTC. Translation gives CASSFSSGEQYV.